This is a list of T cell receptor beta chains from one sample in a study of blood T cell repertoires in COVID-19. The method was immunoSEQ multiplex PCR; TCRdb's version includes in-frame clones alone and lacks a portion of them. The sample shows some 110,000 clones, around 86% of them seen only once. The specimen was peripheral blood. These receptors originate from a man between 65 and 85 years old with acute or convalescent COVID-19. CDR3s include the opening cysteine and the closing phenylalanine or tryptophan. A D gene is named only where the DNA matches it firmly. Where a row states a size, it is once, few, many or the class of an expanded clone; other rows omit it.

>TRBJ1-2|TRBV5-1|.|TRBD1
CASSWGQGARYGYTF
TGCGCCAGCAGCTGGGGACAGGGGGCGAGGTATGGCTACACCTTC
>TRBJ2-5|TRBV2|.|TRBD1
CASSEARGQETQYF
TGTGCCAGCAGTGAAGCCAGGGGGCAAGAGACCCAGTACTTC
>TRBJ1-5|TRBV28|.|.
CASNAVGDSNQPQHF
TGTGCCAGCAACGCCGTGGGCGATAGCAATCAGCCCCAGCATTTT
>TRBJ2-3|TRBV18|.|.
CASSRGDSTDTQYF
TGTGCCAGCTCACGAGGAGACAGCACAGATACGCAGTATTTT
>TRBJ1-6|TRBV2|.|.
CASRTGGGYNSPLHF
TGTGCCAGCAGAACGGGGGGAGGATATAATTCACCCCTCCACTTT
>TRBJ2-1|TRBV5-1|.|TRBD2
CASSRTRSSGLGEQFF
TGCGCCAGCAGCCGAACTCGGTCTAGCGGGTTGGGTGAGCAGTTCTTC
>TRBJ1-6|TRBV28|.|TRBD1
CASRPTTGPLSPLHF
TGTGCCAGCAGACCTACGACAGGGCCGCTTTCACCCCTCCACTTT
>TRBJ2-1|TRBV13|.|.
CASSLKGVNEQFF
TGTGCCAGCAGCTTAAAGGGGGTCAATGAGCAGTTCTTC
>TRBJ2-6|TRBV5-1|.|TRBD1
CASSLARDRGSGANVLTF
TGCGCCAGCAGCTTGGCCCGGGACAGGGGCTCTGGGGCCAACGTCCTGACTTTC
>TRBJ2-5|TRBV28|.|.
CASSPGTSSRRETQYF
TGTGCCAGCAGCCCCGGGACTTCCTCGCGGAGGGAGACCCAGTACTTC
>TRBJ1-5|TRBV28|.|TRBD1
CASSWGTGRDQPQHF
TGTGCCAGCAGTTGGGGGACAGGAAGGGATCAGCCCCAGCATTTT
>TRBJ2-5|TRBV5-1|.|TRBD1
CASSLVGQGVKTQYF
TGCGCCAGCAGCTTGGTGGGGCAGGGGGTAAAGACCCAGTACTTC
>TRBJ1-4|TRBV7-9|few|.
CASSLVGQTPNEKLFF
TGTGCCAGCAGCTTAGTCGGACAGACCCCTAATGAAAAACTGTTTTTT
>TRBJ2-6|TRBV15|.|.
CATSRQGGLSGANVLTF
TGTGCCACCAGCAGACAGGGGGGCCTCTCTGGGGCCAACGTCCTGACTTTC
>TRBJ2-3|TRBV2|.|TRBD1
CASSDLPGTGGRTDTQYF
TGTGCCAGCAGCGACCTTCCCGGGACAGGGGGACGCACAGATACGCAGTATTTT
>TRBJ2-5|TRBV6-6|.|TRBD1
CASRWNRGMLETQYF
TGTGCCAGCAGATGGAACAGGGGGATGTTGGAGACCCAGTACTTC
>TRBJ1-2|TRBV10-1|.|.
CASSADRNGYTF
TGCGCCAGCAGTGCAGACAGAAATGGCTACACCTTC
>TRBJ1-1|TRBV5-1|.|TRBD1
CASSSGQGNTEAFF
TGCGCCAGCAGCTCGGGACAGGGCAACACTGAAGCTTTCTTT
>TRBJ2-7|TRBV5-6|.|.
CASSLPNRADYEQYF
TGTGCCAGCAGCTTGCCTAACAGGGCGGACTACGAGCAGTACTTC
>TRBJ2-5|TRBV29-1|.|TRBD2
CSVVGGETQYF
TGCAGCGTTGTGGGGGGGGAGACCCAGTACTTC
>TRBJ1-4|TRBV5-1|.|.
CASALGRGATNEKLFF
TGCGCCAGCGCATTGGGTAGGGGTGCGACTAATGAAAAACTGTTTTTT
>TRBJ1-2|TRBV28|.|.
CASSYLDGVNTF
TGTGCCAGCAGTTACCTGGACGGGGTTAACACCTTC
>TRBJ1-5|TRBV4-2|.|.
CASATGLRAQPQHF
TGTGCCAGCGCGACGGGACTCCGGGCCCAGCCCCAGCATTTT
>TRBJ2-3|TRBV5-1|once|.
CASSSKLTDTQYF
TGCGCCAGCAGCTCGAAACTCACAGATACGCAGTATTTT
>TRBJ2-4|TRBV9|.|.
CASSVGEELGAAKNIQYF
TGTGCCAGCAGCGTAGGGGAAGAGTTGGGAGCGGCCAAAAACATTCAGTACTTC
>TRBJ2-7|TRBV11-2|.|.
CASSPQMTYEQYF
TGTGCCAGCAGCCCGCAGATGACCTACGAGCAGTACTTC
>TRBJ1-6|TRBV28|.|.
CASSSDKYSYNSPLHF
TGTGCCAGCAGTTCCGACAAATACTCCTATAATTCACCCCTCCACTTT
>TRBJ1-2|TRBV7-9|.|.
CASSLEPGYYGYTF
TGTGCCAGCAGCTTAGAGCCAGGGTACTATGGCTACACCTTC
>TRBJ1-5|TRBV12-3/TRBV12-4|.|.
CASSGNRNQPQHF
TGTGCCAGCAGTGGGAACAGGAATCAGCCCCAGCATTTT
>TRBJ1-1|TRBV2|.|.
CASSADSNTEAFF
TGTGCCAGCAGTGCGGACAGTAACACTGAAGCTTTCTTT
>TRBJ2-3|TRBV28|.|TRBD2
CASSLLEPGLAKVTDTQYF
TGTGCCAGCAGTTTACTCGAACCGGGACTAGCAAAGGTCACAGATACGCAGTATTTT
>TRBJ2-3|TRBV2|.|.
CASRRQGISTDTQYF
TGTGCCAGCAGGCGTCAGGGTATTAGCACAGATACGCAGTATTTT
>TRBJ1-4|TRBV10-3|few|.
CAISELSSGKNEKLFF
TGTGCCATCAGTGAGTTATCGTCAGGGAAGAATGAAAAACTGTTTTTT
>TRBJ2-1|TRBV19|.|.
CASRPRRGFVNEQFF
TGTGCCAGTAGGCCCCGAAGGGGCTTCGTCAATGAGCAGTTCTTC
>TRBJ1-3|TRBV11-1|.|.
CASSSVRQYLCTIYF
TGTGCCAGCAGCTCCGTCAGACAGTATCTTTGCACCATATATTTT
>TRBJ1-5|TRBV4-2|few|.
CASSREGGSNQPQHF
TGTGCCAGCAGCCGAGAAGGGGGTAGCAATCAGCCCCAGCATTTT
>TRBJ2-3|TRBV18|.|.
CASSPKSGSTDTQYF
TGTGCCAGCTCACCAAAATCGGGAAGCACAGATACGCAGTATTTT
>TRBJ1-1|TRBV5-1|.|.
CASSLEGQLNTEAFF
TGCGCCAGCAGCTTGGAAGGACAGCTGAACACTGAAGCTTTCTTT
>TRBJ1-5|TRBV19|.|.
CASSLLVGYNQPQHF
TGTGCCAGTAGTCTATTGGTTGGTTACAATCAGCCCCAGCATTTT
>TRBJ1-2|TRBV27|.|.
CASKTGEYGYTF
TGTGCCAGCAAAACAGGAGAATATGGCTACACCTTC
>TRBJ2-5|TRBV29-1|.|TRBD2
CSVDHSGSSLETQYF
TGCAGCGTTGATCATAGCGGGAGCTCGCTGGAGACCCAGTACTTC
>TRBJ2-3|TRBV28|few|TRBD1
CASRNTGVGTDTQYF
TGTGCCAGCAGAAACACAGGGGTAGGGACAGATACGCAGTATTTT
>TRBJ2-5|TRBV30|.|TRBD1
CAWSIGDRGLETQYF
TGTGCCTGGAGTATCGGGGACAGGGGGCTAGAGACCCAGTACTTC
>TRBJ2-7|TRBV15|.|.
CATSRSGPGYYEQYF
TGTGCCACCAGCAGATCCGGTCCGGGGTATTACGAGCAGTACTTC
>TRBJ2-3|TRBV5-5|.|.
CASSADPDTQYF
TGTGCCAGCAGTGCGGATCCAGATACGCAGTATTTT
>TRBJ2-3|TRBV11-2|.|TRBD2
CASTLERGAFTQYF
TGTGCCAGCACCTTAGAGCGGGGGGCGTTTACGCAGTATTTT
>TRBJ2-7|TRBV5-1|few|TRBD1
CASSVGTGAYEQYF
TGCGCCAGCAGTGTCGGGACAGGAGCCTACGAGCAGTACTTC
>TRBJ1-1|TRBV7-9|.|TRBD1
CASSLGQGRSFF
TGTGCCAGCAGCCTTGGACAGGGAAGGTCTTTCTTT